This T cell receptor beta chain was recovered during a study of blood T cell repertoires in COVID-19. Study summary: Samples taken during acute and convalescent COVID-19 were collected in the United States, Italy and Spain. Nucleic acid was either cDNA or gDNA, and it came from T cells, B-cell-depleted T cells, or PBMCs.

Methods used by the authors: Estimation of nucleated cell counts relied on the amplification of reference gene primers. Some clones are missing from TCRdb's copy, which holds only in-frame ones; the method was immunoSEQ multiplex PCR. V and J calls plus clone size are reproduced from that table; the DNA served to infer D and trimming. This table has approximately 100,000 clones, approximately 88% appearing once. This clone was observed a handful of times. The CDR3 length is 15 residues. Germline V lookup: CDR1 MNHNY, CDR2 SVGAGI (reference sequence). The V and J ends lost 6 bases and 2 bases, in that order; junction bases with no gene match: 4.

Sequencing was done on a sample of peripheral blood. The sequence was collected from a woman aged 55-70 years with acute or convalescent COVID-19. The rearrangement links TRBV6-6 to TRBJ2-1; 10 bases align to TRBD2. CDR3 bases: TGTGCCAGCAGACCAGCGGGAGGGACCTACAATGAGCAGTTCTTC. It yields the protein CASRPAGGTYNEQFF.